A single sample is the source of the 27 T cell receptor beta chains below, sequenced in a study of blood T cell repertoires in COVID-19. Repertoires were generated with immunoSEQ multiplex PCR, while TCRdb's copy carries only in-frame clones and drops some. The sample yields about 300,000 clones, about 89% seen once. Sequenced input: PBMCs or T cells enriched from blood (not recorded which). The origin of the receptors is a man aged 55 to 70 who had recovered from COVID-19.

This clone was seen once. This chain uses TRBV18 with TRBJ2-3; 10 bases are a match to TRBD2. Germline V CDR1 and CDR2: KGHSH, LQKENI. There are 16 residues in the CDR3. J gave up 4 bases and V 3 bases, and 7 bases lay outside the gene matches. Written as DNA, the CDR3 is TGTGCCAGCTCACCGCAAAGGACTAGCGGAGCAGATACGCAGTATTTT. Translation: CASSPQRTSGADTQYF. Drawing the rest from reference TRBV18 and TRBJ2-3, the complete variable domain is NAGVMQNPRHLVRRRGQEARLRCSPMKGHSHVYWYRQLPEEGLKFMVYLQKENIIDESGMPKERFSAEFPKEGPSILRIQQVVRGDSAAYFCASSPQRTSGADTQYFGPGTRLTVL.

J is TRBJ1-2 and V is TRBV9; possible D gene TRBD1, 5 bases. Germline assignment: CDR1 SGDLS and CDR2 YYNGEE. With 0 bases removed from V and 8 bases from J, the gap between germline ends came to 17 bases. This CDR3 region has 15 residues. CDR3 sequence: CASSVGRGTPTGYTF. The DNA for the CDR3 is TGTGCCAGCAGCGTAGGTAGGGGAACACCCACGGGCTACACCTTC.

The chain has TRBV5-6 and TRBJ1-6, with TRBD1 matching 11 bases. The CDR3 is 14 amino acids. The V and J ends lost 3 bases and 11 bases, in that order; junction bases with no gene match: 4. The V gene's germline CDR1 is SGHDT and CDR2 YYEEEE. CDR3 coding DNA: TGTGCCAGCAGCTGGGACAGGGGGACGACACCCCTCCACTTT. This translates into CASSWDRGTTPLHF.

The J gene is TRBJ1-4, the V gene TRBV5-1, with 9 bases that match TRBD1. V lost 3 bases to trimming and J lost 7 bases; unmatched junction nucleotides: 4. From germline, CDR1 is SGHRS and CDR2 YFSETQ. The CDR3 runs 14 residues. This CDR3 is CASSSGQGSEKLFF. For the CDR3, the DNA is TGCGCCAGCAGCTCGGGACAGGGTTCTGAAAAACTGTTTTTT.

This chain uses TRBV9 with TRBJ2-3, with 12 positions matching TRBD1. The CDR3 runs to 16 residues. With V trimmed by 3 bases and J by 3 bases, 5 bases remained unmatched. Germline CDR1 SGDLS, CDR2 YYNGEE. The CDR3 DNA is TGTGCCAGCAGCGAAGGGACAGGGGGCTGGACAGATACGCAGTATTTT. Its protein product is CASSEGTGGWTDTQYF.

The chain employs TRBV6-2 or TRBV6-3 and TRBJ2-2, with 11 nucleotides matching TRBD2. V lost 6 bases to trimming and J lost 6 bases; unmatched junction nucleotides: 12. The CDR3 runs 17 residues. Germline V gene data show CDR1 as MNHEY and CDR2 as SVGEGT. DNA of the CDR3: TGTGCCAGCAGCCCGGTACTAGCGGGAGATCTGGCCGGGGAGCTGTTTTTT. It yields the protein CASSPVLAGDLAGELFF.

This clone appeared once. The rearrangement uses TRBV19 and TRBJ1-1; TRBD1 matches at 7 bases. This CDR3 region has 14 residues. After removal of 5 bases from V and 1 base from J, the junction contained 4 bases not matched to a gene. Germline V gene lookup returns CDR1 LNHDA and CDR2 SQIVND (reference sequence). Written as DNA, the CDR3 is TGTGCCAGTAGTGAACGGACAGGGAACACTGAAGCTTTCTTT. It translates to CASSERTGNTEAFF. Looking up the rest from reference TRBV19 and TRBJ1-1 gives the full variable domain: DGGITQSPKYLFRKEGQNVTLSCEQNLNHDAMYWYRQDPGQGLRLIYYSQIVNDFQKGDIAEGYSVSREKKESFPLTVTSAQKNPTAFYLCASSERTGNTEAFFGQGTRLTVV.

V and J are TRBV6-7 and TRBJ2-7, with a weak D call TRBD2 (7 bases). TRBV6-7 is an open reading frame, and its role is uncertain. This CDR3 is built from 16 residues. Trimming removed 2 bases at V and 4 bases at J, with 18 bases between. The CDR3: CASSYGGAQGTYEQYF. The CDR3 nucleotides are TGTGCCAGCAGTTACGGGGGGGCCCAGGGGACTTACGAGCAGTACTTC.

CDR3 nucleotides: TGTGCCAGTAGTACGGGACAGGGATATACTGAAGCTTTCTTT. It translates to CASSTGQGYTEAFF. V is TRBV19 and J is TRBJ1-1, with 9 bases aligning to TRBD1. The V gene end was trimmed by 4 bases and the J gene end by 5 bases; junction bases not matched to a gene: 5. There are 14 residues in the CDR3. CDR1 is LNHDA, CDR2 SQIVND, per germline (reference sequence).

The rearrangement uses TRBV19 and TRBJ2-1; the D gene is possibly TRBD2 (6 bases). CDR3 size: 16 residues. Germline lookup yields CDR1 LNHDA and CDR2 SQIVND (reference sequence). V gave up 3 bases and J gave up 8 bases, with 20 bases separating them. In nucleotides, the CDR3 is TGTGCCAGTAGTATGGGGCCGGCGGGATTTTTCGATGAGCAGTTCTTC. It translates to CASSMGPAGFFDEQFF. Full variable domain (rest looked up from reference TRBV19 and TRBJ2-1): DGGITQSPKYLFRKEGQNVTLSCEQNLNHDAMYWYRQDPGQGLRLIYYSQIVNDFQKGDIAEGYSVSREKKESFPLTVTSAQKNPTAFYLCASSMGPAGFFDEQFFGPGTRLTVL.

The chain combines TRBV18 with TRBJ1-6, with 7 bases fitting TRBD1. Trimming removed 5 bases from V and 6 bases from J; junction bases left unmatched: 4. Germline V gene sequence: CDR1 KGHSH, CDR2 LQKENI. This CDR3 comprises 14 residues. In nucleotides, the CDR3 is TGTGCCAGCTCATCCCGGGACAGTAATTCACCCCTCCACTTT. Amino acids: CASSSRDSNSPLHF.

The V and J genes are TRBV9 and TRBJ2-7, with 13 bases lining up with TRBD2. The CDR3 is 16 amino acids. V shed 4 bases and J 5 bases; nucleotides not matched to a gene: 9. In germline, CDR1 is SGDLS, CDR2 YYNGEE. The CDR3 loop reads CASSLGLAGETHEQYF. CDR3 sequence (DNA): TGTGCCAGCAGCCTTGGACTAGCGGGGGAGACCCACGAGCAGTACTTC.

Remarks on this clone: One end of the junction is discordant with germline, which a read error may explain. The chain joins TRBV19 to TRBJ2-7; TRBD1 matches at 10 bases. The CDR3 runs to 17 residues. Germline CDR1 and CDR2: LNHDA and SQIVND (reference sequence). The CDR3 bases are TGTGCCAGTAGTAATACCCGCCGGGGACAGGGGACCTACGCGCAGTACTTC. This translates into CASSNTRRGQGTYAQYF.

The chain uses TRBV9 and TRBJ2-4, with D perhaps matching TRBD2 (7 bases). Germline V lookup: CDR1 SGDLS, CDR2 YYNGEE. With 0 bases removed from V and 9 bases from J, the gap between germline ends came to 13 bases. The CDR3 is 14 amino acids. CDR3 DNA: TGTGCCAGCAGCGTAGATCGGGGGGCCGTCATTCAGTACTTC. This encodes CASSVDRGAVIQYF.

This CDR3 reads CASSPIMSGTGGSPLHF. CDR3 coding DNA: TGTGCCAGCAGCCCTATTATGAGCGGGACAGGGGGTTCACCCCTCCACTTT. The chain has TRBV28 and TRBJ1-6; 11 bases agree with TRBD1. CDR3 size: 17 residues. Per germline, CDR1 MDHEN and CDR2 SYDVKM. Losses at the gene ends were 6 bases for V and 9 bases for J; bases not matched to a gene: 13.

The J gene is TRBJ2-1, the V gene TRBV6-5; 10 bases are shared with TRBD2. This CDR3 region has 15 residues. V was pared by 8 bases and J by 9 bases, with 13 bases of the junction left unmatched. Germline-derived CDR1 and CDR2 are MNHEY and SVGAGI. As DNA, the CDR3 is TGTGCCAGCGGTCCCTATGCTAGCGGGAGCCCTGAGCAGTTCTTC. This translates into CASGPYASGSPEQFF.

This clone came up once. V and J are TRBV2 and TRBJ2-7; D is possibly TRBD2 (6 bases). Germline CDR1 is SNHLY and CDR2 is FYNNEI. Trimming pared 6 bases from V and 0 bases from J, leaving 12 bases between. This CDR3 contains 14 residues. The CDR3 sequence is CASRGDWSSYEQYF. The CDR3 coding sequence is TGTGCCAGCAGGGGGGACTGGAGCTCCTACGAGCAGTACTTC.

The chain employs TRBV13 and TRBJ2-7; 8 bases are shared with TRBD1. Unmatched junction bases numbered 6, after V lost 4 bases and J lost 1 base. The CDR3 has 15 amino acids. CDR1 is PRHDT and CDR2 is FYEKMQ in the germline V gene (reference sequence). In nucleotides, the CDR3 is TGTGCCAGCAGCTCCAAGAGACAGGGGTCCTACGAGCAGTACTTC. Translating it yields CASSSKRQGSYEQYF.

This clone was seen more than once but under ten times. The CDR3 sequence: CASSLAFRANSNQPQHF. DNA of the CDR3: TGTGCCAGCAGCTTAGCTTTCAGGGCCAATAGCAATCAGCCCCAGCATTTT. The J gene is TRBJ1-5, the V gene TRBV7-2; possible D gene TRBD1, 5 bases. CDR3 length equals 17 residues. Germline CDR1 reads SGHTA; CDR2 reads FQGNSA. V lost 0 bases, J lost 0 bases, and 12 bases lay in between.

The chain carries TRBV4-1 and TRBJ1-6; a weak D match, TRBD1 (6 bases). This CDR3 contains 17 residues. Germline V gene sequence: CDR1 MGHRA, CDR2 YSYEKL. V lost 6 bases, J lost 0 bases, and 15 bases lay in between. The CDR3 bases are TGCGCCAGCAGGCAGGGGTCCCCGGGCTCCTATAATTCACCCCTCCACTTT. Translated: CASRQGSPGSYNSPLHF.

The V gene is TRBV5-4, the J gene TRBJ2-1; 8 bases fit TRBD2. The J segment lost 7 bases and the V segment lost 0 bases, leaving 6 bases of the junction unmatched. There are 15 residues in the CDR3. Germline V gene lookup returns CDR1 SGHNT and CDR2 YYREEE (reference sequence). Here the CDR3 reads CASSLVSGGRNEQFF. CDR3 nucleotide sequence: TGTGCCAGCAGCTTGGTCTCGGGAGGGCGGAATGAGCAGTTCTTC. The full variable domain, in which reference TRBV5-4 and TRBJ2-1 provide the parts outside the CDR3, is ETGVTQSPTHLIKTRGQQVTLRCSSQSGHNTVSWYQQALGQGPQFIFQYYREEENGRGNFPPRFSGLQFPNYSSELNVNALELDDSALYLCASSLVSGGRNEQFFGPGTRLTVL.

This rearrangement joins TRBV18 to TRBJ1-1; D is perhaps TRBD1 (5 bases). With 0 bases removed from V and 6 bases from J, the gap between germline ends came to 17 bases. The CDR3 has 16 residues. Per the germline V gene, CDR1 is KGHSH and CDR2 is LQKENI. In DNA form, the CDR3 reads TGTGCCAGCTCACCACCGATCAGTTCCAGGGCTGCTGAAGCTTTCTTT. As protein: CASSPPISSRAAEAFF.

The chain has TRBV24-1 and TRBJ2-1, with TRBD2 as a possible D gene (7 bases). Deletions cut 7 bases from V and 1 base from J, with 10 bases between. In germline, CDR1 is KGHDR, CDR2 SFDVKD. The CDR3 is 14 amino acids. CDR3 protein: CATSGGLSYNEQFF. The CDR3 nucleotides are TGTGCCACCAGCGGGGGGCTTTCCTACAATGAGCAGTTCTTC.

J is TRBJ2-1 and V is TRBV5-1; 7 bases match TRBD2. The CDR3 has 15 residues. Trimming took 1 base from V and 1 from J; bases not matched to a gene: 2. The V gene's germline CDR1 is SGHRS and CDR2 YFSETQ. CDR3 region: CASSLLAESYNEQFF. CDR3 coding DNA: TGCGCCAGCAGCTTGCTAGCGGAATCCTACAATGAGCAGTTCTTC.

V and J are TRBV6-5 and TRBJ1-5; 9 bases align to TRBD1. V dropped 6 bases and J dropped 4; count of bases not matched to a gene: 7. Germline V gives CDR1 MNHEY, CDR2 SVGAGI. The CDR3 has 15 amino acids. Here the CDR3 reads CASRPNRGQNQPQHF. DNA of the CDR3: TGTGCCAGCAGACCAAACAGGGGGCAAAATCAGCCCCAGCATTTT.

The rearrangement links TRBV7-2 to TRBJ1-5; D might be TRBD1 (6 bases). The CDR3 runs to 15 residues. The V and J ends lost 5 bases and 4 bases respectively, with 15 bases between them. Germline assignment: CDR1 SGHTA and CDR2 FQGNSA. Here the CDR3 DNA reads TGTGCCAGCAGCCCCCCCGGGGGGGCGAATCAGCCCCAGCATTTT. Residues: CASSPPGGANQPQHF.

V and J are TRBV11-3 and TRBJ2-1; D is undetermined. The V and J ends lost 1 base and 9 bases respectively, with 13 bases between them. This CDR3 is 14 amino acids long. CDR1 is SGHNT and CDR2 is YENEEA in the germline V gene. CDR3 nucleotide sequence: TGTGCCAGCAGCTTAGTTGCCTCCGAGGTTGAGCAGTTCTTC. Amino acids: CASSLVASEVEQFF.